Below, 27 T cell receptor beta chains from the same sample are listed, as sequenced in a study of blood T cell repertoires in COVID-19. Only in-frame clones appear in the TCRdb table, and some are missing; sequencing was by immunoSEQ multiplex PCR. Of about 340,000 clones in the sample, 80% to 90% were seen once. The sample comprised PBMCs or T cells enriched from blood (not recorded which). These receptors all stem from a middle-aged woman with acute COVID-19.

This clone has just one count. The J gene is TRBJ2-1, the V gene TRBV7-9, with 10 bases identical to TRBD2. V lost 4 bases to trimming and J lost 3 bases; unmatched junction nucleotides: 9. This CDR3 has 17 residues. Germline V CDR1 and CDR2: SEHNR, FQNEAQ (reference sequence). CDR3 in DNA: TGTGCCAGCAGCTCAAATATAGCGGGAGGTAGCTACAATGAGCAGTTCTTC. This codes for CASSSNIAGGSYNEQFF. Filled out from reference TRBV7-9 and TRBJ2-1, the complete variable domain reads DTGVSQNPRHKITKRGQNVTFRCDPISEHNRLYWYRQTLGQGPEFLTYFQNEAQLEKSRLLSDRFSAERPKGSFSTLEIQRTEQGDSAMYLCASSSNIAGGSYNEQFFGPGTRLTVL.

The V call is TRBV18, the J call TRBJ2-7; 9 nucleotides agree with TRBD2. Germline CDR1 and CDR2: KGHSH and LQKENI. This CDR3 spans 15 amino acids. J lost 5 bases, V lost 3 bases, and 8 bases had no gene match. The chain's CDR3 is CASSPLGTSYHEQYF. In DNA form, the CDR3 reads TGTGCCAGCTCACCCCTAGGGACTAGCTACCACGAGCAGTACTTC.

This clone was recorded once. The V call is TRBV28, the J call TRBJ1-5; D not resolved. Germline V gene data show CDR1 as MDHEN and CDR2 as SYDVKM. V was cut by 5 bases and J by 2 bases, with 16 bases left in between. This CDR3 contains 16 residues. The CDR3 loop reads CASSPGKGRGNQPQHF. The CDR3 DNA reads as TGTGCCAGCAGTCCAGGCAAAGGTCGAGGCAATCAGCCCCAGCATTTT.

The CDR3, as DNA: TGCAGTGCTAGTGGTCTCTATGGCTACACCTTC. Translating it yields CSASGLYGYTF. The V gene is TRBV20-1, the J gene TRBJ1-2; unclear D gene. Germline-derived CDR1 and CDR2 are DFQATT and SNEGSKA (reference sequence). V was clipped by 3 bases and J by 4 bases, with 6 bases between them. The CDR3 is 11 residues long.

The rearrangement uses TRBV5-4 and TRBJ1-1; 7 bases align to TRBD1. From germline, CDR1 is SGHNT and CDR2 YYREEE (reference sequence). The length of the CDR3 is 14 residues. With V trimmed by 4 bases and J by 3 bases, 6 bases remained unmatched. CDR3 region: CASSRDSQYTEAFF. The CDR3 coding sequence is TGTGCCAGCAGCAGGGACAGCCAGTACACTGAAGCTTTCTTT.

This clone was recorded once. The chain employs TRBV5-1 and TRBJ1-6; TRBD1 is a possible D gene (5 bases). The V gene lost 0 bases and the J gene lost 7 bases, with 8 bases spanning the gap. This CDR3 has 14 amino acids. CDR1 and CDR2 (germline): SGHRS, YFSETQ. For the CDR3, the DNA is TGCGCCAGCAGCTTGGGTGGGGGGAATTCACCCCTCCACTTT. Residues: CASSLGGGNSPLHF.

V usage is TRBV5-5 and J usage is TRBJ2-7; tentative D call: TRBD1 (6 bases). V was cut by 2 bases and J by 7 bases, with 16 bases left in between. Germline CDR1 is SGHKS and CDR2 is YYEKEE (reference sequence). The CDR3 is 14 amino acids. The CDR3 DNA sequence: TGTGCCAGCAGCTTCCGGGACACCGGTCGGGAGCAGTACTTC. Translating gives CASSFRDTGREQYF.

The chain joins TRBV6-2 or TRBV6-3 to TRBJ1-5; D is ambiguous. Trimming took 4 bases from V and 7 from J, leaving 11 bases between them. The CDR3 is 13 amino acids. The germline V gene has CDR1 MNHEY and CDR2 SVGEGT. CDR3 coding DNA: TGTGCCAGCAGTTTCGACACCTCCCAGCCCCAGCATTTT. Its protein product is CASSFDTSQPQHF.

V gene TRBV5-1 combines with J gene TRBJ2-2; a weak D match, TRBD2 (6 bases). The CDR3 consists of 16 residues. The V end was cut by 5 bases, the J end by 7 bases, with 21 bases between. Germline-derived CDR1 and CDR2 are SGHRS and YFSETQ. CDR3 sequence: CASRPRRESAVGELFF. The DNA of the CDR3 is TGCGCCAGCAGACCTCGACGGGAGAGTGCGGTCGGGGAGCTGTTTTTT.

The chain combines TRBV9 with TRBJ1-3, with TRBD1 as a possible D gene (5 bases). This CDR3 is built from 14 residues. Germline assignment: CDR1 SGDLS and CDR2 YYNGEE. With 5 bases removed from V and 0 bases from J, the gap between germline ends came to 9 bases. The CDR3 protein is CASSDSTSGNTIYF. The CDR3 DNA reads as TGTGCCAGCAGTGACAGTACCTCTGGAAACACCATATATTTT.

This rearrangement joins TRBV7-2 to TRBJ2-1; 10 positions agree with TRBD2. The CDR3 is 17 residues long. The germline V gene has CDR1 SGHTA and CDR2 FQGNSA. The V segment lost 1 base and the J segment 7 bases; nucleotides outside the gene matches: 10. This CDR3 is CASSLDASGSVWNEQFF. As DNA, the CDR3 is TGTGCCAGCAGCTTAGATGCTAGCGGGAGTGTATGGAATGAGCAGTTCTTC.

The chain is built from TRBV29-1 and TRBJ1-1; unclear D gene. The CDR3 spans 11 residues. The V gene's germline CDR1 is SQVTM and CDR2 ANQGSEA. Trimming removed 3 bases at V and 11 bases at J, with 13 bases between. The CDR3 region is CSVDALSRAFF. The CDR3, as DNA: TGCAGCGTTGATGCTTTGTCTCGGGCTTTCTTT.

DNA for the CDR3: TGCAGCGTGCGGCGGGGGAGGAACGAAGCTTTCTTT. Translating gives CSVRRGRNEAFF. V usage is TRBV29-1 and J usage is TRBJ1-1; maybe TRBD1 (5 bases). V was pared by 6 bases and J by 8 bases, with 16 bases between. CDR1 and CDR2 from the germline V gene are SQVTM and ANQGSEA. CDR3 length: 12 amino acids.

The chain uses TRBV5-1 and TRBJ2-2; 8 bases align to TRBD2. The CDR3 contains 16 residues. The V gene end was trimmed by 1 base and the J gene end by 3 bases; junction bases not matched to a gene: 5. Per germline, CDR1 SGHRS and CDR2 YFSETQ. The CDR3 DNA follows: TGCGCCAGCAGCTTGCCTCCAGCGGGGGACACCGGGGAGCTGTTTTTT. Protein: CASSLPPAGDTGELFF. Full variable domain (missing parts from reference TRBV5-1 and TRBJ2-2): KAGVTQTPRYLIKTRGQQVTLSCSPISGHRSVSWYQQTPGQGLQFLFEYFSETQRNKGNFPGRFSGRQFSNSRSEMNVSTLELGDSALYLCASSLPPAGDTGELFFGEGSRLTVL.

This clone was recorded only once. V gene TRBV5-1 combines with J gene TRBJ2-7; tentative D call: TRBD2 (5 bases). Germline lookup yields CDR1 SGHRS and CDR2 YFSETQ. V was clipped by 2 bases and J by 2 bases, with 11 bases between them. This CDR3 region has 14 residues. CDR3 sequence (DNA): TGCGCCAGCAGCTTTGCCGGGATTACCTACGAGCAGTACTTC. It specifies CASSFAGITYEQYF.

CDR3 sequence (DNA): TGCGCCAGCAGCCAGACAGGGCCTGTGAACACCGGGGAGCTGTTTTTT. Translated: CASSQTGPVNTGELFF. This chain connects TRBV5-1 to TRBJ2-2; 7 nucleotides line up with TRBD1. Germline trimming cut 4 bases from V and 1 base from J; bases unmatched to any gene: 7. Germline CDR1 is SGHRS and CDR2 is YFSETQ. The length of the CDR3 is 16 residues.

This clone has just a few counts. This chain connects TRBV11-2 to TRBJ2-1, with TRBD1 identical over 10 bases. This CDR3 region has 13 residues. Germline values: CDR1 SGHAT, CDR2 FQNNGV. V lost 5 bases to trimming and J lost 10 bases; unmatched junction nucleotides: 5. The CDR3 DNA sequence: TGTGCCAGCAGCGCAGGACAGGGGGGGGAGCAGTTCTTC. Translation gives CASSAGQGGEQFF.

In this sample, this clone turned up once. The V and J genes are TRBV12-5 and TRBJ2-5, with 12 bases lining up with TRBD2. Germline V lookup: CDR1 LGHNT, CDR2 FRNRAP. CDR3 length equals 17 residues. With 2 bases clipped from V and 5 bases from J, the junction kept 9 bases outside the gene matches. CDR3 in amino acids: CASGLPRTSGVLETQYF. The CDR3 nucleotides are TGTGCTAGTGGTTTGCCGCGGACTAGCGGGGTATTGGAGACCCAGTACTTC.

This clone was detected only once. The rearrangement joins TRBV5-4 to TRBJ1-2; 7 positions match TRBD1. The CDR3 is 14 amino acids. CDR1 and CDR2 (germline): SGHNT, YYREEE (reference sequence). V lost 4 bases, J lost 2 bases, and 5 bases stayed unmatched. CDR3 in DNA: TGTGCCAGCAGCCTAGAGACAGGGAACTATGGCTACACCTTC. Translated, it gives CASSLETGNYGYTF.

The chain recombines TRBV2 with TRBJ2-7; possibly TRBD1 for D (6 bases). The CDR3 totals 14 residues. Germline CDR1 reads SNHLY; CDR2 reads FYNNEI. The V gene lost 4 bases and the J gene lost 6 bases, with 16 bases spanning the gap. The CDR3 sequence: CASSVVGRGTEQYF. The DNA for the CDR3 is TGTGCCAGCAGTGTCGTGGGCAGGGGAACCGAGCAGTACTTC.

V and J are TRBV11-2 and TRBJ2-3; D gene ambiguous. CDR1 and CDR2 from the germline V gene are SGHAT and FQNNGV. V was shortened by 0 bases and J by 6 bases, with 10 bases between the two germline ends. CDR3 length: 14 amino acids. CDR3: CASSLDRTSDTQYF. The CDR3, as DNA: TGTGCCAGCAGCTTAGATAGAACCTCGGATACGCAGTATTTT.

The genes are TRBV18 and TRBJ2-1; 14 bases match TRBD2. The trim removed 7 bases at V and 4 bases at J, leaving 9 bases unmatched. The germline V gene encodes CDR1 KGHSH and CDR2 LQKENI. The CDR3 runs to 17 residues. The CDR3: CASYRTSGGTMYNEQFF. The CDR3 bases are TGTGCCAGCTACCGGACTAGCGGGGGGACAATGTACAATGAGCAGTTCTTC. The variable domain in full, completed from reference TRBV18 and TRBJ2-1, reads NAGVMQNPRHLVRRRGQEARLRCSPMKGHSHVYWYRQLPEEGLKFMVYLQKENIIDESGMPKERFSAEFPKEGPSILRIQQVVRGDSAAYFCASYRTSGGTMYNEQFFGPGTRLTVL.

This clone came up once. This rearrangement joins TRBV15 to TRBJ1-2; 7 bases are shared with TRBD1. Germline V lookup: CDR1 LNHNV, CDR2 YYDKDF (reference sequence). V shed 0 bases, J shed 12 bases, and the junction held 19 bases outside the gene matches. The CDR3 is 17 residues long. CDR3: CATSREGNRDRSMEDTF. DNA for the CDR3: TGTGCCACCAGCAGAGAGGGAAATCGGGACAGATCTATGGAGGACACCTTC.

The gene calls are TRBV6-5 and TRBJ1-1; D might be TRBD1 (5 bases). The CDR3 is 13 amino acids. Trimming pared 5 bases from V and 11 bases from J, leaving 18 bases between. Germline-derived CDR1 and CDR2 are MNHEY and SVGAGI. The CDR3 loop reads CASSPDGGTSAFF. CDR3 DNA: TGTGCCAGCAGTCCCGATGGGGGGACTTCTGCTTTCTTT.

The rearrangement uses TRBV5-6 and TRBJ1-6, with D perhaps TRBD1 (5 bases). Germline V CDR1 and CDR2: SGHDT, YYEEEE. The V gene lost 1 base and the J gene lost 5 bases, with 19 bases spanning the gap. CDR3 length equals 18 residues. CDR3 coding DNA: TGTGCCAGCAGCTTGTATACGGGACTCATCAACCATAATTCACCCCTCCACTTT. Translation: CASSLYTGLINHNSPLHF.

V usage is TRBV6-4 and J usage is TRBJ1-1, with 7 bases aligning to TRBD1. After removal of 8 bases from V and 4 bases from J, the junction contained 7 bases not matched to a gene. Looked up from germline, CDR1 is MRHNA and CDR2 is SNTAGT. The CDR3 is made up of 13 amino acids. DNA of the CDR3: TGTGCCAGCCGTGTAGGGGGCGGCACTGAAGCTTTCTTT. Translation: CASRVGGGTEAFF.

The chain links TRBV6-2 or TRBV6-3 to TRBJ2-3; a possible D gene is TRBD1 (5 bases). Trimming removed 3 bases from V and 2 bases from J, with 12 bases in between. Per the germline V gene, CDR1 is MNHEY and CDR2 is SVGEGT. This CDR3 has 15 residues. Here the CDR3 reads CASSYGPGNTDTQYF. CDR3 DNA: TGTGCCAGCAGTTATGGCCCAGGGAACACAGATACGCAGTATTTT.